These 24 T cell receptor beta chains originate from one sample sequenced in a study of spatial heterogeneity in lung cancer. Noted time point: sample taken at primary tumor resection. Without sorting, whole RNA was sequenced from tumor, nontumor lung or frozen PBMC. TCRdb analysed the 5' RACE reads with MiXCR anew, one entry per CDR3 protein. The table has tens of thousands of distinct CDR3 sequences, roughly 12% seen once; the top ten hold around 4.3%. The input for sequencing was PBMCs, taken at surgery. These receptor sequences come from a male donor with early-stage non-small cell lung cancer.

This clonotype was observed a handful of times. V gene TRBV6-2 or TRBV6-3 combines with J gene TRBJ2-2; 9 positions match TRBD1. This CDR3 contains 15 residues. In germline, CDR1 is MNHEY, CDR2 SVGEGT. V lost 7 bases and J lost 6; bases outside the gene matches: 9. CDR3 loop: CASNLGTGPAGELFF. For the CDR3, the DNA is TGTGCCAGCAACTTAGGGACAGGGCCCGCCGGGGAGCTGTTTTTT.

V gene TRBV12-5 combines with J gene TRBJ2-5, with D possibly being TRBD1 or TRBD2 (5 bases each). This CDR3 has 11 amino acids. CDR1 is LGHNT, CDR2 FRNRAP, per germline. CDR3: CALGDQETQYF. The CDR3 DNA reads TGTGCCCTGGGGGATCAAGAGACCCAGTACTTC.

J is TRBJ2-1 and V is TRBV11-2; D ambiguous. The CDR3 extends over 14 amino acids. With 1 base removed from V and 7 bases from J, the gap between germline ends came to 11 bases. In germline, CDR1 is SGHAT, CDR2 FQNNGV. CDR3 nucleotide sequence: TGTGCCAGCAGCTTAGGGACCCAGTTTAATGAGCAGTTCTTC. This gives the protein CASSLGTQFNEQFF.

The V call is TRBV19, the J call TRBJ2-1, with 7 bases that match TRBD2. V lost 7 bases to trimming and J lost 9 bases; unmatched junction nucleotides: 12. The CDR3 consists of 14 residues. The germline CDR1 and CDR2 sequences are LNHDA and SQIVND (reference sequence). The CDR3 loop is CASTLQAGVSEQFF. The CDR3 DNA sequence: TGTGCCAGTACCCTCCAGGCGGGAGTCAGTGAGCAGTTCTTC. The full variable domain, its missing parts supplied by reference TRBV19 and TRBJ2-1, is DGGITQSPKYLFRKEGQNVTLSCEQNLNHDAMYWYRQDPGQGLRLIYYSQIVNDFQKGDIAEGYSVSREKKESFPLTVTSAQKNPTAFYLCASTLQAGVSEQFFGPGTRLTVL.

The V gene is TRBV6-6, the J gene TRBJ1-6, with D unresolved. This CDR3 region has 15 residues. The germline CDR1 and CDR2 sequences are MNHNY and SVGAGI (reference sequence). V was clipped by 0 bases and J by 9 bases, with 12 bases between them. CDR3 residues: CASSYSGDSGSPLHF. CDR3 bases: TGTGCCAGCAGTTACTCCGGGGATAGTGGTTCACCCCTCCACTTT.

This clonotype was seen ten or more times. The gene calls are TRBV3-1 and TRBJ1-5; D not resolved. Trimming stripped 0 bases from V and 4 bases from J, with 4 bases between. The germline V gene has CDR1 LGHDT and CDR2 YNNKEL (reference sequence). The CDR3 consists of 13 residues. The DNA of the CDR3 is TGTGCCAGCAGCCAAGATTTGAATCAGCCCCAGCATTTT. It is translated as CASSQDLNQPQHF.

This clonotype was counted ten times or more. The chain employs TRBV29-1 and TRBJ2-3; TRBD2 might be the D (6 bases). The ends were cut back, 5 bases at V and 0 bases at J, with 15 bases in the middle. The CDR3 covers 15 residues. Germline loops: CDR1 SQVTM, CDR2 ANQGSEA. The CDR3 nucleotides read TGCAGCGTTTCGGGACTTACGACTAGCACAGATACGCAGTATTTT. Its translation is CSVSGLTTSTDTQYF.

The chain couples TRBV5-1 to TRBJ2-2; TRBD2 aligns across 9 bases. The J segment lost 3 bases and the V segment lost 4 bases, leaving 4 bases of the junction unmatched. Germline CDR1 and CDR2: SGHRS and YFSETQ. The CDR3 sequence is 15 residues long. The CDR3 DNA follows: TGCGCCAGCAGCCGACTAGCGGAGGACACCGGGGAGCTGTTTTTT. It translates to CASSRLAEDTGELFF. Full variable domain (rest looked up from reference TRBV5-1 and TRBJ2-2): KAGVTQTPRYLIKTRGQQVTLSCSPISGHRSVSWYQQTPGQGLQFLFEYFSETQRNKGNFPGRFSGRQFSNSRSEMNVSTLELGDSALYLCASSRLAEDTGELFFGEGSRLTVL.

This clonotype was recorded at least ten times. The V call is TRBV29-1, the J call TRBJ1-1, with a weak D call TRBD1 (6 bases). The V gene's germline CDR1 is SQVTM and CDR2 ANQGSEA. Trimming cost V 7 bases and J 0 bases, with 15 bases left between them. The CDR3 is 14 residues long. DNA of the CDR3: TGCAGCGGTTCAGGGGTAACGATGAACACTGAAGCTTTCTTT. Protein sequence: CSGSGVTMNTEAFF.

The V gene is TRBV2, the J gene TRBJ2-3; 9 nucleotides line up with TRBD1. The CDR3 extends over 15 amino acids. Germline V CDR1 and CDR2: SNHLY, FYNNEI. Trimming at V came to 6 bases and at J to 2 bases, leaving 6 bases not matched to a gene. CDR3: CASRGGTGNTDTQYF. CDR3 nucleotides: TGTGCCAGCAGGGGGGGGACAGGGAACACAGATACGCAGTATTTT.

A few counts support this clonotype. DNA for the CDR3: TGTGCCAGCAGCTTTCTAGCGGGGGTAAATTCCTACGAGCAGTACTTC. Amino acids: CASSFLAGVNSYEQYF. The chain uses TRBV5-5 and TRBJ2-7, with TRBD2 identical over 10 bases. V dropped 2 bases and J dropped 1; count of bases not matched to a gene: 6. The CDR3 covers 16 residues. The germline V gene encodes CDR1 SGHKS and CDR2 YYEKEE (reference sequence).

In its sample, this clonotype was seen many times. DNA for the CDR3: TGTGCCAGCAGCTTGGTAGATCAGCCCCAGCATTTT. As protein: CASSLVDQPQHF. The chain recombines TRBV5-8 with TRBJ1-5; no reliable D call. Germline V gene data show CDR1 as SGHTS and CDR2 as YDEGEE. The CDR3 spans 12 residues. With 0 bases removed from V and 5 bases from J, the gap between germline ends came to 3 bases.

A note on this clonotype: One end of the junction fails to match germline, which may point to a read error. The chain employs TRBV10-3 and TRBJ2-7; D is unresolved. The CDR3 consists of 11 residues. From germline, CDR1 is ENHRY and CDR2 SYGVKD. DNA for the CDR3: TGCGCCATCATGACGGTCTACGAGCAGTACTTC. Its protein is CAIMTVYEQYF.

This clonotype has only a few counts. This chain uses TRBV6-1 with TRBJ1-1; no definite D call. V dropped 3 bases and J dropped 0 bases, with 5 bases sitting between them. Germline V gene data show CDR1 as MNHNS and CDR2 as SASEGT. The CDR3 runs to 13 residues. DNA for the CDR3: TGTGCCAGCAGTGATGGGATGAACACTGAAGCTTTCTTT. This codes for CASSDGMNTEAFF.

This chain joins TRBV20-1 and TRBJ2-7, with TRBD2 matching 7 bases. This CDR3 comprises 12 residues. Germline CDR1 DFQATT, CDR2 SNEGSKA (reference sequence). V dropped 3 bases and J dropped 6; count of bases not matched to a gene: 5. CDR3 nucleotides: TGCAGTGCTAGGTTGGCGGGGGTCGAGCAGTACTTC. Amino acids: CSARLAGVEQYF.

This chain connects TRBV5-5 to TRBJ1-1; 10 nucleotides match TRBD1. CDR3 size: 15 residues. Germline V gene sequence: CDR1 SGHKS, CDR2 YYEKEE (reference sequence). V lost 2 bases, J lost 1 base, and 2 bases stayed unmatched. The CDR3 region has the DNA TGTGCCAGCAGCTTCAGACAGGGGGCGAACACTGAAGCTTTCTTT. Protein: CASSFRQGANTEAFF.

The V call is TRBV6-1, the J call TRBJ2-2, with 8 nucleotides matching TRBD2. Unmatched junction bases numbered 6, after V lost 4 bases and J lost 5 bases. The CDR3 has 15 amino acids. In germline, CDR1 is MNHNS, CDR2 SASEGT. CDR3 sequence: CASSGTGGGTGELFF. The CDR3 DNA is TGTGCCAGCAGTGGTACGGGGGGGGGAACCGGGGAGCTGTTTTTT.

This clonotype was seen only a few times. V gene TRBV29-1 combines with J gene TRBJ1-5; D possibly corresponds to TRBD1 (6 bases). V was cut by 4 bases and J by 2 bases, with 9 bases left in between. Per germline, CDR1 SQVTM and CDR2 ANQGSEA. The CDR3 runs 13 residues. The CDR3 region has the DNA TGCAGCGTTGGGTCAGGGGGCAATCAGCCCCAGCATTTT. Encoded protein: CSVGSGGNQPQHF. Full variable domain (remainder filled in from reference TRBV29-1 and TRBJ1-5): SAVISQKPSRDICQRGTSLTIQCQVDSQVTMMFWYRQQPGQSLTLIATANQGSEATYESGFVIDKFPISRPNLTFSTLTVSNMSPEDSSIYLCSVGSGGNQPQHFGDGTRLSIL.

This clonotype was observed at least ten times. The chain uses TRBV12-3 or TRBV12-4 and TRBJ2-1, with 10 bases aligning to TRBD2. Germline trimming cut 7 bases from V and 2 bases from J; bases unmatched to any gene: 5. The CDR3 has 15 amino acids. The CDR3 DNA follows: TGTGCCAGCATGTTAGCGGGGGGAACCTACAATGAGCAGTTCTTC. This translates into CASMLAGGTYNEQFF.

This chain links TRBV2 with TRBJ2-6; 8 nucleotides line up with TRBD2. V lost 7 bases and J lost 1; bases outside the gene matches: 6. This CDR3 is 16 amino acids long. Germline V gene lookup returns CDR1 SNHLY and CDR2 FYNNEI. The CDR3 reads CASKGLVTSGANVLTF. The DNA of the CDR3 is TGTGCCAGCAAGGGACTAGTAACTTCTGGGGCCAACGTCCTGACTTTC.

This clonotype was seen more than once but under ten times. The V call is TRBV28, the J call TRBJ1-5, with TRBD1 matching 7 bases. CDR1 is MDHEN and CDR2 is SYDVKM in the germline V gene. The CDR3 is made up of 13 amino acids. J was trimmed by 4 bases and V by 7 bases; bases with no gene match: 4. The CDR3 sequence: CASNTGANQPQHF. CDR3 nucleotides: TGTGCCAGCAACACAGGGGCGAATCAGCCCCAGCATTTT.

V and J are TRBV20-1 and TRBJ2-7, with D possibly TRBD2 on 6 matching bases. This CDR3 contains 18 residues. The germline V and J ends were trimmed by 5 bases and 3 bases, with 29 bases remaining between them. Germline assignment: CDR1 DFQATT and CDR2 SNEGSKA (reference sequence). The CDR3 region is CSAYLPNQAGKGGYEQYF. For the CDR3, the DNA is TGCAGTGCTTACCTACCCAATCAGGCGGGGAAGGGAGGCTACGAGCAGTACTTC.

The chain is built from TRBV7-2 and TRBJ2-1, with a possible D match to TRBD2 (6 bases). The length of the CDR3 is 16 residues. The V gene lost 5 bases and the J gene lost 0 bases, with 14 bases spanning the gap. The germline CDR1 and CDR2 sequences are SGHTA and FQGNSA. For the CDR3, the DNA is TGTGCCAGCAGCCCGGGACCGCGGGGCTCCTACAATGAGCAGTTCTTC. This codes for CASSPGPRGSYNEQFF.

Ten or more counts support this clonotype. The chain combines TRBV27 with TRBJ2-1; 9 bases are shared with TRBD2. The V segment lost 5 bases and the J segment 10 bases; nucleotides outside the gene matches: 0. Looked up from germline, CDR1 is MNHEY and CDR2 is SMNVEV (reference sequence). The CDR3 is made up of 11 amino acids. CDR3 bases: TGTGCCAGCAGTCTAGCGGGGGAGCAGTTCTTC. This translates into CASSLAGEQFF.